This T cell receptor beta chain is from a study of blood T cell repertoires in COVID-19. Study details: The study drew acute and convalescent COVID-19 samples from the United States, Italy and Spain. Sources were T cells, B-cell-depleted T cells, or PBMCs; the material itself was cDNA or gDNA.

TCRdb keeps only in-frame clones here, not all; method: immunoSEQ multiplex PCR. The sample has around 50,000 clones; approximately 80% are singletons. V dropped 8 bases and J dropped 6; count of bases not matched to a gene: 6. This CDR3 has 13 residues. Per germline, CDR1 SGHTA and CDR2 FQGTGA. All enrollees were about 18 to 90 years old and from 24 US areas. Allocation to cohorts depended on clinical history reported by the participants. The origin of this receptor is a woman between 45 and 65 years old with acute COVID-19. V and J are TRBV7-3 and TRBJ1-3, with TRBD1 matching over 8 bases. The sample consisted of PBMCs or T cells enriched from blood (not recorded which). CDR3 in amino acids: CASSPQGANTIYF. The CDR3 DNA is TGTGCCAGCTCCCCCCAGGGGGCAAACACCATATATTTT.